These 29 T cell receptor beta chains were all obtained from the same sample, sequenced in a study of cytomegalovirus exposure and HLA in healthy donors. This PCR relied on a set of 60 Vbeta primers and 13 Jbeta primers. Assay: immunoSEQ multiplex PCR; the TCRdb copy retains only in-frame clones and omits some. There are 95,000 to 130,000 clones in the sample; about four fifths occur only once, and around 4.3% lies in the top ten. The sample taken for sequencing was PBMCs. The receptors derive from a man in his thirties or forties in good health and CMV-seropositive.

About this clone: Germline and junction disagree at one end, which may indicate a read error. This sequence joins TRBV7-9 and TRBJ1-6; TRBD1 might be the D (6 bases). Germline V lookup: CDR1 SEHNR, CDR2 FQNEAQ (reference sequence). The CDR3 length is 16 residues. DNA for the CDR3: TGTTCCAGCAGCCTTGAGGGGGTTCGGCTTGCTTCACCCCTCCACTTT. Protein product: CSSSLEGVRLASPLHF.

The chain joins TRBV5-4 to TRBJ1-5; D unresolved. This CDR3 is 13 amino acids long. Germline V lookup: CDR1 SGHNT, CDR2 YYREEE (reference sequence). Trimming took off 0 bases at V and 3 bases at J, with 4 bases between the two ends. In nucleotides, the CDR3 is TGTGCCAGCAGCTTGGGCTACAATCAGCCCCAGCATTTT. It encodes CASSLGYNQPQHF.

The chain joins TRBV29-1 to TRBJ1-2; D is ambiguous. V lost 3 bases and J 5 bases, leaving 10 bases between the germline ends. CDR3 size: 12 residues. Germline V gene data show CDR1 as SQVTM and CDR2 as ANQGSEA. The CDR3 DNA reads as TGCAGCGTTGACCGCGGGGATTATGGCTACACCTTC. As protein: CSVDRGDYGYTF. The variable domain in full, with the rest retrieved from reference TRBV29-1 and TRBJ1-2, is SAVISQKPSRDICQRGTSLTIQCQVDSQVTMMFWYRQQPGQSLTLIATANQGSEATYESGFVIDKFPISRPNLTFSTLTVSNMSPEDSSIYLCSVDRGDYGYTFGSGTRLTVV.

V usage is TRBV9 and J usage is TRBJ2-3; 9 bases agree with TRBD2. There are 18 residues in the CDR3. Unmatched junction bases numbered 16, after V lost 2 bases and J lost 6 bases. Germline V gives CDR1 SGDLS, CDR2 YYNGEE. The CDR3 loop is CASSVSTTLAGRGDTQYF. In DNA, the CDR3 is TGTGCCAGCAGCGTGTCAACAACCCTAGCGGGGAGGGGGGATACGCAGTATTTT.

The rearrangement uses TRBV6-6 and TRBJ1-2; the D gene is possibly TRBD1 (5 bases). From germline, CDR1 is MNHNY and CDR2 SVGAGI (reference sequence). CDR3 length: 15 residues. Trimming removed 2 bases at V and 1 base at J, with 11 bases between. The chain's CDR3 is CASSYPVDSNYGYTF. In DNA, the CDR3 is TGTGCCAGCAGTTACCCCGTCGACAGTAACTATGGCTACACCTTC.

This chain uses TRBV11-3 with TRBJ2-2; 13 bases map to TRBD2. The CDR3 runs 18 residues. CDR1 and CDR2 from the germline V gene are SGHNT and YENEEA. Germline trimming cut 5 bases from V and 6 bases from J; bases unmatched to any gene: 12. The DNA for the CDR3 is TGTGCCAGCAGCATTCCAAAACTAGCGGGGGGGCCGTCCGGGGAGCTGTTTTTT. As protein: CASSIPKLAGGPSGELFF.

The chain joins TRBV6-4 to TRBJ2-2, with D unresolved. V was shortened by 4 bases and J by 3 bases, with 3 bases between the two germline ends. The CDR3 sequence is 12 residues long. Germline CDR1 and CDR2: MRHNA and SNTAGT. CDR3 loop: CASSGDTGELFF. As DNA, the CDR3 is TGTGCCAGCAGTGGCGACACCGGGGAGCTGTTTTTT.

This clone was seen a handful of times. The CDR3 bases are TGTGCCAGCAGCGTTTCATTCCAAGAGACCCAGTACTTC. Protein product: CASSVSFQETQYF. The rearrangement joins TRBV11-3 to TRBJ2-5; no clear D gene. Germline assignment: CDR1 SGHNT and CDR2 YENEEA. The length of the CDR3 is 13 residues. Trimming removed 5 bases from V and 1 base from J, with 8 bases in between.

The V call is TRBV7-3, the J call TRBJ1-2, with D possibly TRBD1 on 5 matching bases. CDR1 SGHTA and CDR2 FQGTGA come from the germline V gene. V was pared by 5 bases and J by 3 bases, with 13 bases between. CDR3 length: 14 amino acids. The CDR3 spells CASSEGREDYGYTF. As DNA, the CDR3 is TGTGCCAGCAGCGAGGGCAGGGAGGACTATGGCTACACCTTC.

The CDR3 coding sequence is TGTGCCAGGTCAGCAGGGGGCTATGGCTACACCTTC. Protein: CARSAGGYGYTF. The chain combines TRBV2 with TRBJ1-2; TRBD1 matches at 7 bases. Trimming took 9 bases from V and 4 from J; bases not matched to a gene: 5. The CDR3 runs to 12 residues. Germline assignment: CDR1 SNHLY and CDR2 FYNNEI.

The chain employs TRBV5-1 and TRBJ2-1, with TRBD1 identical over 7 bases. Germline V lookup: CDR1 SGHRS, CDR2 YFSETQ. The trim removed 0 bases at V and 3 bases at J, leaving 3 bases unmatched. This CDR3 has 15 amino acids. CDR3 nucleotide sequence: TGCGCCAGCAGCTTGGAGGGGGACAGCTACAATGAGCAGTTCTTC. This encodes CASSLEGDSYNEQFF.

The chain recombines TRBV18 with TRBJ2-7; 9 bases are a match to TRBD1. Trimming at V came to 2 bases and at J to 7 bases, leaving 12 bases not matched to a gene. Per germline, CDR1 KGHSH and CDR2 LQKENI. CDR3 length: 16 residues. DNA of the CDR3: TGTGCCAGCTCACCAGAACAGGGGGCCCTACTAGGGGAGCAGTACTTC. Translation gives CASSPEQGALLGEQYF.

The chain combines TRBV4-3 with TRBJ1-5, with D unclear. Trimming stripped 0 bases from V and 2 bases from J, with 11 bases between. The CDR3 consists of 16 residues. In germline, CDR1 is LGHNA, CDR2 YSLEER. CDR3 in DNA: TGCGCCAGCAGCCAAGATTTGAGGGCCCGCAATCAGCCCCAGCATTTT. As protein: CASSQDLRARNQPQHF.

On this clone: An end of the junction differs from the germline gene, which may be a read error. The rearrangement joins TRBV7-9 to TRBJ2-5; 7 bases fit TRBD1. The CDR3 spans 17 residues. CDR1 SEHNR and CDR2 FQNEAQ come from the germline V gene (reference sequence). The DNA of the CDR3 is TGTTCCAGCAGATACGATACGGGACAGAACGTACAAGAGACCCAGTACTTC. This sequence encodes CSSRYDTGQNVQETQYF.

This chain links TRBV18 with TRBJ2-3; 8 bases are shared with TRBD2. Per the germline V gene, CDR1 is KGHSH and CDR2 is LQKENI. The CDR3 contains 15 residues. V was pared by 5 bases and J by 1 base, with 5 bases of the junction left unmatched. In DNA form, the CDR3 reads TGTGCCAGCTCATCGCTAGCGGGCCGCACAGATACGCAGTATTTT. Its translation: CASSSLAGRTDTQYF. The whole variable domain, filled in from reference TRBV18 and TRBJ2-3, reads NAGVMQNPRHLVRRRGQEARLRCSPMKGHSHVYWYRQLPEEGLKFMVYLQKENIIDESGMPKERFSAEFPKEGPSILRIQQVVRGDSAAYFCASSSLAGRTDTQYFGPGTRLTVL.

The rearrangement uses TRBV6-5 and TRBJ1-2; D is unresolved. With 2 bases removed from V and 4 bases from J, the gap between germline ends came to 8 bases. Germline V gives CDR1 MNHEY, CDR2 SVGAGI. This CDR3 is 13 amino acids long. The CDR3: CASSYGPIYGYTF. DNA of the CDR3: TGTGCCAGCAGTTACGGGCCGATCTATGGCTACACCTTC.

V usage is TRBV2 and J usage is TRBJ2-3; 13 bases match TRBD2. This CDR3 has 18 amino acids. The trim removed 0 bases at V and 4 bases at J, leaving 7 bases unmatched. The germline CDR1 and CDR2 sequences are SNHLY and FYNNEI. This CDR3 reads CASSEAVGLAGLSDTQYF. The DNA for the CDR3 is TGTGCCAGCAGTGAAGCGGTGGGACTAGCGGGACTCTCAGATACGCAGTATTTT.

This clone was seen a single time. J is TRBJ2-1 and V is TRBV21-1; no check of the table's D call, TRBD2, against the DNA was made. TRBV21-1 counts as a pseudogene. CDR3 length equals 16 residues. The CDR3 is CASSKEPAGFHNEQFF. CDR3 DNA: TGTGCCAGCAGCAAAGAGCCAGCGGGGTTTCACAATGAGCAGTTCTTC.

The chain carries TRBV5-6 and TRBJ2-1; D might be TRBD1 (6 bases). Trimming cost V 3 bases and J 9 bases, with 16 bases left between them. The CDR3 is made up of 14 amino acids. CDR1 is SGHDT and CDR2 is YYEEEE in the germline V gene. Here the CDR3 reads CASSSPTGHPEQFF. The CDR3 DNA reads as TGTGCCAGCAGCTCCCCCACAGGGCACCCTGAGCAGTTCTTC. Together with reference TRBV5-6 and TRBJ2-1, the CDR3 gives the full variable domain: DAGVTQSPTHLIKTRGQQVTLRCSPKSGHDTVSWYQQALGQGPQFIFQYYEEEERQRGNFPDRFSGHQFPNYSSELNVNALLLGDSALYLCASSSPTGHPEQFFGPGTRLTVL.

The chain carries TRBV5-3 and TRBJ2-2; 8 bases align to TRBD2. TRBV5-3 counts as an open reading frame of uncertain function. The CDR3 covers 17 residues. The J segment lost 4 bases and the V segment lost 2 bases, leaving 10 bases of the junction unmatched. The CDR3 bases are TGTGCCAGAAGCTTATGCAGATTAGCGGGGAGCACCGGGGAGCTGTTTTTT. Translating gives CARSLCRLAGSTGELFF.

Concerning this clone itself: The junction does not match germline at one end; this may be a read error. CDR3 in amino acids: CASSSVGLGAKNSQYF. The CDR3 region has the DNA TGTGCCAGCAGCTCAGTGGGGCTAGGAGCCAAAAACAGTCAGTACTTC. The rearrangement joins TRBV7-9 to TRBJ2-4; tentative D call: TRBD1 (5 bases). The CDR3 consists of 16 residues. Germline V gene data show CDR1 as SEHNR and CDR2 as FQNEAQ (reference sequence).

V usage is TRBV4-1 and J usage is TRBJ1-1, with D perhaps matching TRBD1 (6 bases). CDR1 and CDR2 from the germline V gene are MGHRA and YSYEKL. Deletions cut 4 bases from V and 1 base from J, with 16 bases between. There are 16 residues in the CDR3. The CDR3 here is CASSRRPGQTNTEAFF. The CDR3 DNA reads TGCGCCAGCAGCCGAAGGCCGGGACAAACGAACACTGAAGCTTTCTTT.

About this clone: The identical CDR3 is also encoded by other nucleotide sequences in the sample. The chain employs TRBV18 and TRBJ2-5; 9 bases are shared with TRBD2. Germline loops: CDR1 KGHSH, CDR2 LQKENI. V dropped 3 bases and J dropped 2; count of bases not matched to a gene: 1. The CDR3 runs to 14 residues. The CDR3 sequence: CASSPGLAQETQYF. In DNA form, the CDR3 reads TGTGCCAGCTCACCGGGACTAGCACAAGAGACCCAGTACTTC.

This clone was counted a few times. The CDR3 bases are TGTGCCAGCAGTGGATCCGGGGACAGACCCTCCGAGCAGTACTTC. Its protein product is CASSGSGDRPSEQYF. The V call is TRBV6-5, the J call TRBJ2-7; 7 nucleotides agree with TRBD1. In germline, CDR1 is MNHEY, CDR2 SVGAGI. Losses at the gene ends were 5 bases for V and 6 bases for J; bases not matched to a gene: 13. CDR3 size: 15 residues.

V and J are TRBV29-1 and TRBJ2-2, with D maybe TRBD1 (6 bases). The germline V gene encodes CDR1 SQVTM and CDR2 ANQGSEA. V dropped 2 bases and J dropped 7 bases, with 17 bases sitting between them. The CDR3 runs 15 residues. CDR3 in DNA: TGCAGCGTTGAACGATTCACAGGGCCGGGCGGGGAGCTGTTTTTT. Its translation: CSVERFTGPGGELFF.

This clone was detected a few times. V is TRBV5-1 and J is TRBJ2-7; 12 nucleotides agree with TRBD2. The germline V gene encodes CDR1 SGHRS and CDR2 YFSETQ. The CDR3 extends over 17 amino acids. Losses at the gene ends were 4 bases for V and 5 bases for J; bases not matched to a gene: 13. Here the CDR3 DNA reads TGCGCCAGCAGCCGGACGCCACTAGCGGGAGGTATTAACGAGCAGTACTTC. Its translation is CASSRTPLAGGINEQYF.

The chain links TRBV2 to TRBJ1-5; D gene uncertain. Germline V gene lookup returns CDR1 SNHLY and CDR2 FYNNEI. This CDR3 comprises 17 residues. V was pared by 2 bases and J by 0 bases, with 14 bases between. CDR3 in amino acids: CASSETGQVLSNQPQHF. The CDR3 nucleotides are TGTGCCAGCAGTGAAACTGGGCAGGTCCTTAGCAATCAGCCCCAGCATTTT.

This clone was picked up a small number of times. The chain combines TRBV19 with TRBJ1-5; D unresolved. The CDR3 spans 15 residues. Germline V gene lookup returns CDR1 LNHDA and CDR2 SQIVND (reference sequence). V was pared by 4 bases and J by 0 bases, with 10 bases between. The DNA for the CDR3 is TGTGCCAGTAGTACCACGGGGTATAGCAATCAGCCCCAGCATTTT. This gives the protein CASSTTGYSNQPQHF. The full variable domain, rest sourced from reference TRBV19 and TRBJ1-5, is DGGITQSPKYLFRKEGQNVTLSCEQNLNHDAMYWYRQDPGQGLRLIYYSQIVNDFQKGDIAEGYSVSREKKESFPLTVTSAQKNPTAFYLCASSTTGYSNQPQHFGDGTRLSIL.

The chain combines TRBV2 with TRBJ2-4, with a tentative D call TRBD2 (5 bases). Trimming removed 4 bases from V and 0 bases from J, with 13 bases in between. The CDR3 length is 16 residues. Germline V gene sequence: CDR1 SNHLY, CDR2 FYNNEI. CDR3 sequence: CASSAERALAKNIQYF. The CDR3 DNA reads as TGTGCCAGCAGTGCGGAGAGGGCGCTAGCCAAAAACATTCAGTACTTC.